Detailed here is one TCR beta chain. Its antigen is undetermined. Only in-frame clones appear in the TCRdb table, and some are missing; sequencing was by immunoSEQ multiplex PCR. The sample holds 64,000 or so clones, 75% to 85% seen once. Expansion with viral peptide pools was applied to antigen-specific CD4+ T cells by the ViraFEST assay prior to sequencing. Culture proceeded for 9 to 11 days, and CD4+ T cells were then isolated. Participants were vaccinated with two doses of either the BNT162b2 or mRNA-1273 vaccine. After around 2 million PBMC were placed in each well, they were cultured with around 10 IU/ml IL-2 and 10 ug/ml peptides. The data derive from a study of vaccination effects on CD4 cells after COVID-19. Study at large: It was a median of 72 days after the second dose that post-vaccine samples were obtained. Whole-study findings and limits: In the study, convalescent patients were few, and early post-infection timepoints were absent.

Trimming cost V 1 base and J 5 bases, with 11 bases left between them. The CDR3 is made up of 14 amino acids. Germline V gene data show CDR1 as SSHAT and CDR2 as FNYEAQ (reference sequence). The clonotype comes from a human donor who received a COVID-19 vaccine. The gene calls are TRBV7-7 and TRBJ2-5, with D possibly called TRBD1 or TRBD2 (5 bases each). The sequencing here drew on CD4+ T cells from PBMCs cultured with HCoV-OC43 spike peptides, taken after COVID-19 vaccination. The subset denotes: HCoV-OC43 spike overlapping peptide pool stimulation. The CDR3 nucleotides read TGTGCCAGCAGCTTAGGACAAGAGGGGGAGACCCAGTACTTC. The encoded protein is CASSLGQEGETQYF. Looking up the rest from reference TRBV7-7 and TRBJ2-5 gives the full variable domain: GAGVSQSPRYKVTKRGQDVTLRCDPISSHATLYWYQQALGQGPEFLTYFNYEAQPDKSGLPSDRFSAERPEGSISTLTIQRTEQRDSAMYRCASSLGQEGETQYFGPGTRLLVL.